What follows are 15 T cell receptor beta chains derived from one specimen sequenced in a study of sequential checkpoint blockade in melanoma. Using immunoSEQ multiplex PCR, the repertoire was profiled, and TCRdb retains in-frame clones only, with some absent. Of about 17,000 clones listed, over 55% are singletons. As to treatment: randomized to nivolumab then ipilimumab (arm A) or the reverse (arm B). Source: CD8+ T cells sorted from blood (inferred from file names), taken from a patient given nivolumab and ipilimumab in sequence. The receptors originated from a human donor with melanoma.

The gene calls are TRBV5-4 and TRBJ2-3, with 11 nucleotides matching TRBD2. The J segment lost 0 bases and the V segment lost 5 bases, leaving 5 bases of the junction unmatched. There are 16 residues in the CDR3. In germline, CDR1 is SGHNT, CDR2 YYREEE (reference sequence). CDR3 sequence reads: CASRFTSGGSTDTQYF. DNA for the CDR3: TGTGCCAGCAGATTTACTAGCGGGGGTAGCACAGATACGCAGTATTTT.

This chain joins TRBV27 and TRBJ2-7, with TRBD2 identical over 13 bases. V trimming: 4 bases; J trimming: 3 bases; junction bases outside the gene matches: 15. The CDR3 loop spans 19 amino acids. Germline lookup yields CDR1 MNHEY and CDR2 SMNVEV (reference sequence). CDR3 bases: TGTGCCAGCAGTTCCCTGACTAGCGGGGGGCCCCCCCACTACTACGAGCAGTACTTC. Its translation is CASSSLTSGGPPHYYEQYF.

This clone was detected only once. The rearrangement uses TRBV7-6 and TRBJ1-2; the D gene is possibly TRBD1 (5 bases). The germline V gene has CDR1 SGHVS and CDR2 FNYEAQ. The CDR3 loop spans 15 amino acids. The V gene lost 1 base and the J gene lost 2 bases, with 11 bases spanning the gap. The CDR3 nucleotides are TGTGCCAGCAGCTTAGTAGCAGGGTCCAACTATGGCTACACCTTC. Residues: CASSLVAGSNYGYTF.

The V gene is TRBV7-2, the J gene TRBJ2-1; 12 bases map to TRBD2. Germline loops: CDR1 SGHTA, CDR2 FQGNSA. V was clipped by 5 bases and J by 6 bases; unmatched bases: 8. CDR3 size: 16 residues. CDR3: CASSQGLAGLGNEQFF. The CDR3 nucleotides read TGTGCCAGCAGCCAAGGACTAGCGGGATTGGGCAATGAGCAGTTCTTC.

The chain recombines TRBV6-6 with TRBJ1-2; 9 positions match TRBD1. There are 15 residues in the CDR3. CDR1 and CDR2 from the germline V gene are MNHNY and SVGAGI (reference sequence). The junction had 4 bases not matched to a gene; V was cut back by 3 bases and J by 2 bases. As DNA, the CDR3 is TGTGCCAGCAGTTATTCCGGGACAGGGAACTATGGCTACACCTTC. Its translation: CASSYSGTGNYGYTF.

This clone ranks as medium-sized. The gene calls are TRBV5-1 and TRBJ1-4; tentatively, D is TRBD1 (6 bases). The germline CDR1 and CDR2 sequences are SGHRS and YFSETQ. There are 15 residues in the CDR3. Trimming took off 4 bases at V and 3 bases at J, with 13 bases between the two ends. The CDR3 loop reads CASSHGQPSNEKLFF. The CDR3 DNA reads TGCGCCAGCAGCCACGGACAGCCTTCTAATGAAAAACTGTTTTTT.

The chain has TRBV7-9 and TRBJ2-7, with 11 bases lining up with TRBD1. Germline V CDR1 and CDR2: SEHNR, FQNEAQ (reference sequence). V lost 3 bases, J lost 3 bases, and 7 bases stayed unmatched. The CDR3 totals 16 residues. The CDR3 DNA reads TGTGCCAGCAGCTTCCCACTGGGGACAGGGGGCTACGAGCAGTACTTC. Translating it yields CASSFPLGTGGYEQYF.

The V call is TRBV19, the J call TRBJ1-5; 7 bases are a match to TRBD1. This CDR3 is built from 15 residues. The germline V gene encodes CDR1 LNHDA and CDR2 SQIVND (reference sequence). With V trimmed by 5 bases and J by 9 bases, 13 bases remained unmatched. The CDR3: CASSWGDRDIAPQHF. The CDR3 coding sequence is TGTGCCAGTAGTTGGGGAGACAGGGACATTGCGCCCCAGCATTTT.

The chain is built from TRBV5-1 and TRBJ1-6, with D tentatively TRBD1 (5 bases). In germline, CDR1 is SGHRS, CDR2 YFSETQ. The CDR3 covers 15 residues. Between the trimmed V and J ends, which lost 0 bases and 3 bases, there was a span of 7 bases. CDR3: CASSLGDSYNSPLHF. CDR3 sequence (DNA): TGCGCCAGCAGCTTGGGCGACAGCTATAATTCACCCCTCCACTTT. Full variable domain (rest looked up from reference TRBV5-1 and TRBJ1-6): KAGVTQTPRYLIKTRGQQVTLSCSPISGHRSVSWYQQTPGQGLQFLFEYFSETQRNKGNFPGRFSGRQFSNSRSEMNVSTLELGDSALYLCASSLGDSYNSPLHFGNGTRLTVT.

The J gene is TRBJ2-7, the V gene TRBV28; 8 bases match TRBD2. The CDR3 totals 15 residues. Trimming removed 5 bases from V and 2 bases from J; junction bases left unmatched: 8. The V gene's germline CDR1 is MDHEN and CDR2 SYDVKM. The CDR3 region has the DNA TGTGCCAGCAGTCCCTGGGATAGCGGGACCTACGAGCAGTACTTC. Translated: CASSPWDSGTYEQYF.

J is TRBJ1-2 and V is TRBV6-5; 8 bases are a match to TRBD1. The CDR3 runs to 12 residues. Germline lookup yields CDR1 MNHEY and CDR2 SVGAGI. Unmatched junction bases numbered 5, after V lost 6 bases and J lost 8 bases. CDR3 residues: CASRSDRGGYTF. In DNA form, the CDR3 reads TGTGCCAGCAGGTCCGACAGGGGCGGCTACACCTTC.

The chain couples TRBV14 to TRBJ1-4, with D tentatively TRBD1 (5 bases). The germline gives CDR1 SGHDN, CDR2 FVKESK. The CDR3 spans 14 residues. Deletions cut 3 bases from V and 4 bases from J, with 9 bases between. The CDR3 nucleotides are TGTGCCAGCAGCCACAGGGCCTTTAATGAAAAACTGTTTTTT. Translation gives CASSHRAFNEKLFF.

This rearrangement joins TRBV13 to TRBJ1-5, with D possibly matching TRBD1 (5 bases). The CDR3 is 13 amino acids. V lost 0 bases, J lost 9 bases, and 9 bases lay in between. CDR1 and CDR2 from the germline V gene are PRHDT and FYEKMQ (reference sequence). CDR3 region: CASSLGRGGPQHF. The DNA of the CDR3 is TGTGCCAGCAGCTTAGGCCGGGGGGGGCCCCAGCATTTT.

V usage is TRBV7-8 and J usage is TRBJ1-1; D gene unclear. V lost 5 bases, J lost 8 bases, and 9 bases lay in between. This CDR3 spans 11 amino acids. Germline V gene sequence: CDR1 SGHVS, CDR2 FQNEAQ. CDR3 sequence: CASSTDTEAFF. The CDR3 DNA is TGTGCCAGCAGCACCGATACAGAAGCTTTCTTT.

Here the CDR3 DNA reads TGTGCCAGCAGCTTAGGTTTTGGAGCTGGGGCCAACGTCCTGACTTTC. Translated: CASSLGFGAGANVLTF. This sequence joins TRBV7-9 and TRBJ2-6; the D is unclear. Germline values: CDR1 SEHNR, CDR2 FQNEAQ (reference sequence). V lost 1 base and J lost 2, with 9 bases in between. This CDR3 has 16 amino acids.